This T cell receptor (beta chain) originates from a study of Ad26.COV2.S vaccination and SARS-CoV-2 variants. Overall study context: Each vaccinee took Ad26.COV2.S intramuscularly, once or twice 56 days apart.

Indicated treatment: 19 received Ad26.COV2.S at low or high dose, single or two shots; about five received placebo; per-sample allocation not given. Collection of the samples took place on day 63 after the first injection of vaccine or placebo. V gave up 3 bases and J gave up 8 bases, with 13 bases separating them. The CDR3 contains 13 residues. The repertoire was sequenced with immunoSEQ multiplex PCR; TCRdb's copy has only in-frame clones and lacks some. Found here are about 320,000 clones, 90% of them singletons; the top ten hold roughly 6%. This chain links TRBV12-3 or TRBV12-4 with TRBJ1-2, with D possibly being TRBD1 (6 bases). The sequence was collected from a person aged 18-60 years who received the Ad26.COV2.S COVID-19 vaccine or a placebo. This specimen consisted of peripheral blood, obtained in a trial of Ad26.COV2.S vaccine versus placebo. The DNA of the CDR3 is TGTGCCAGCAGTTTCACAGGGTTATTAGGCTACACCTTC. Protein: CASSFTGLLGYTF.